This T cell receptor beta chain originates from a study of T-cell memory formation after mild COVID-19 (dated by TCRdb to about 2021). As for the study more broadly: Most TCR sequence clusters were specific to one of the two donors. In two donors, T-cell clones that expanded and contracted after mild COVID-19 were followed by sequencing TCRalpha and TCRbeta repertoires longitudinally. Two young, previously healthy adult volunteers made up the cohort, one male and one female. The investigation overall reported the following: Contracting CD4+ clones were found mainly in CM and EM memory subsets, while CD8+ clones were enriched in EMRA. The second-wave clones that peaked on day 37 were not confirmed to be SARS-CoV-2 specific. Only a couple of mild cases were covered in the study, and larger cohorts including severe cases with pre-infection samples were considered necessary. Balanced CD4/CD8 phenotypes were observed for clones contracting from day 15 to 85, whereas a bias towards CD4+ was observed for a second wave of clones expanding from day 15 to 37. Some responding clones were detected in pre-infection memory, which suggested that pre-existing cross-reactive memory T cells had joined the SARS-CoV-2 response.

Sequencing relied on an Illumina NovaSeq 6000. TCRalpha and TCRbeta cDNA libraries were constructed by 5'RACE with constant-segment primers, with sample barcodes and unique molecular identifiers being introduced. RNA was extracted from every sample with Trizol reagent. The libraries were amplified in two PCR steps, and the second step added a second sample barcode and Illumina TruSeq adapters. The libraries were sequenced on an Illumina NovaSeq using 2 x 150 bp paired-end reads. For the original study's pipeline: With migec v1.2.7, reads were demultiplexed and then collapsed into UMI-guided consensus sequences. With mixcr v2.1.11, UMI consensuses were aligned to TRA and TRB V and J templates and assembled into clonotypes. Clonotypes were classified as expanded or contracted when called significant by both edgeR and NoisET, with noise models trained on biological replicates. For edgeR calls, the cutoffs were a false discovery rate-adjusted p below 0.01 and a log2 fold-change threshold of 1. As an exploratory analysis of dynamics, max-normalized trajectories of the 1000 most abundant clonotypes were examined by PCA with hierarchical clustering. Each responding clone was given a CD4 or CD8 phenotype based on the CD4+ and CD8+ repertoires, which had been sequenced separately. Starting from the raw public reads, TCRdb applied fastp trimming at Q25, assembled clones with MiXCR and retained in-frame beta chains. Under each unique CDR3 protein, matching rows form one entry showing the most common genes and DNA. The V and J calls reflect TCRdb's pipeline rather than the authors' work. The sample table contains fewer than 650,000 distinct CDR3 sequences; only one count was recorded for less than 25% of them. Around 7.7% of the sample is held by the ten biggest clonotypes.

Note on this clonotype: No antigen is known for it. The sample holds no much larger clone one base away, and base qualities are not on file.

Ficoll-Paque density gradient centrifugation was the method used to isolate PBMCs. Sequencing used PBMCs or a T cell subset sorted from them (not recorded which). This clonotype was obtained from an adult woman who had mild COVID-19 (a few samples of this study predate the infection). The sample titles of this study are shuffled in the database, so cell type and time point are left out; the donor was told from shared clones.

The DNA sequence is given as TGTGCCAGCAGTAACAGGGACTCCTACAATGAGCAGTTCTTC. Translated, it reads CASSNRDSYNEQFF. The sequence links TRBV2 to TRBJ2-1, with TRBD1 perhaps the D gene, on 6 matching bases. Looking up the germline V gene yields CDR1 SNHLY and CDR2 FYNNEI. The V and J ends are trimmed by 5 bases and 0 bases, leaving 8 bases between them. Taken from cysteine to phenylalanine, the CDR3 has 14 residues. The only DNA kept is the CDR3, 42 bases in frame from the first base.